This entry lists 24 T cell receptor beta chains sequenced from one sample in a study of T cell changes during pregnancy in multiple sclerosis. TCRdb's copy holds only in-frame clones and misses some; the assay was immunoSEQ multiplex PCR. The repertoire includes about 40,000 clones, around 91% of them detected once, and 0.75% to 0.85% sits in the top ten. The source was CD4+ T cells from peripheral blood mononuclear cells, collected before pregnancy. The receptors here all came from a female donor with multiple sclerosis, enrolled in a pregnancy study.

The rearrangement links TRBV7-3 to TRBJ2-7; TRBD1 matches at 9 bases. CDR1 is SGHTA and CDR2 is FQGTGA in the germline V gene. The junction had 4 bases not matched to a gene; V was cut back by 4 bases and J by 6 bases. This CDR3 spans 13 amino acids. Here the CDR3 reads CASSWTGASEQYF. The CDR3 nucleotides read TGTGCCAGCAGCTGGACAGGGGCGTCCGAGCAGTACTTC.

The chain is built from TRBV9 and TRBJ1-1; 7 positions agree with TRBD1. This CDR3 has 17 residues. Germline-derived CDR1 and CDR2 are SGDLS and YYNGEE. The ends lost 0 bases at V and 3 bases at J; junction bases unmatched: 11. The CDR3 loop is CASSVGGTEVRDTEAFF. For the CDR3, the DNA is TGTGCCAGCAGCGTAGGGGGGACAGAGGTTAGGGACACTGAAGCTTTCTTT.

The CDR3 region has the DNA TGTGCCAGCAGCCTCCAGGGCCTAGCGGTTCTTACCTACGAGCAGTACTTC. Amino acids: CASSLQGLAVLTYEQYF. V and J are TRBV7-2 and TRBJ2-7, with 7 nucleotides matching TRBD2. The ends lost 5 bases at V and 2 bases at J; junction bases unmatched: 15. CDR1 SGHTA and CDR2 FQGNSA come from the germline V gene. CDR3 length: 17 residues.

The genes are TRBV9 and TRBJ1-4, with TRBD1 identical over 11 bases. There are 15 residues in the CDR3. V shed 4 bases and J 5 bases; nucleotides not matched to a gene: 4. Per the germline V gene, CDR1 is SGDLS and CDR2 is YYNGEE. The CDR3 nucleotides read TGTGCCAGCAGCACCGGGGACAGGGGGAATGAAAAACTGTTTTTT. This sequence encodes CASSTGDRGNEKLFF.

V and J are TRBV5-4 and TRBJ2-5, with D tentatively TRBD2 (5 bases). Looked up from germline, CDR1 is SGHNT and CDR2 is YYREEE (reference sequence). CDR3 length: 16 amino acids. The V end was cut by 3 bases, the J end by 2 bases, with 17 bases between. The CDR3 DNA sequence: TGTGCCAGCAGCTCCCCTAGCCTTCTGATGCAAGAGACCCAGTACTTC. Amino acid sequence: CASSSPSLLMQETQYF.

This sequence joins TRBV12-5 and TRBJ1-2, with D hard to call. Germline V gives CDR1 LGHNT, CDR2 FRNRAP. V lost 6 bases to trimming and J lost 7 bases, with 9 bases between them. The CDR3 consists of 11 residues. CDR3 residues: CASGNLGGYTF. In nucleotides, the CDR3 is TGTGCTAGTGGAAACCTCGGTGGCTACACCTTC. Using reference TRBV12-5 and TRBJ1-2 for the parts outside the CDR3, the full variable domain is DARVTQTPRHKVTEMGQEVTMRCQPILGHNTVFWYRQTMMQGLELLAYFRNRAPLDDSGMPKDRFSAEMPDATLATLKIQPSEPRDSAVYFCASGNLGGYTFGSGTRLTVV.

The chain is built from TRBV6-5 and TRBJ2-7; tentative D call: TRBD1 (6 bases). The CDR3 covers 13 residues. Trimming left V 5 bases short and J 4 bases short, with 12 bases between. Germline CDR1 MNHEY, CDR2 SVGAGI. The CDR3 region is CASSPQGRYEQYF. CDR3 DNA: TGTGCCAGCAGTCCCCAGGGGAGATACGAGCAGTACTTC.

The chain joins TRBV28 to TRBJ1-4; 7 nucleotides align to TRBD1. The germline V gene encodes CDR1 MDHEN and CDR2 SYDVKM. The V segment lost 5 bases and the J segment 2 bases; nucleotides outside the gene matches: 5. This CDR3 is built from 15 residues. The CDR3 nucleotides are TGTGCCAGCAGTCGGAGGGGGCACACTAATGAAAAACTGTTTTTT. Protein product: CASSRRGHTNEKLFF.

CDR3 bases: TGTGCCAGCAGCGTAGGGGGCGGTTCCCCGGCCGGGGAGCTGTTTTTT. Encoded protein: CASSVGGGSPAGELFF. This chain connects TRBV9 to TRBJ2-2; the D gene is possibly TRBD1 (5 bases). Trimming shortened V by 0 bases and J by 6 bases, and 15 bases separated the two germline ends. There are 16 residues in the CDR3. Looked up from germline, CDR1 is SGDLS and CDR2 is YYNGEE.

The CDR3 nucleotides read TGTGCCAGCAGAGAACAGGGGAAGTACGAGCAGTACTTC. As protein: CASREQGKYEQYF. The chain is built from TRBV28 and TRBJ2-7, with TRBD1 identical over 7 bases. The trim removed 6 bases at V and 4 bases at J, leaving 6 bases unmatched. There are 13 residues in the CDR3. Germline CDR1 MDHEN, CDR2 SYDVKM.

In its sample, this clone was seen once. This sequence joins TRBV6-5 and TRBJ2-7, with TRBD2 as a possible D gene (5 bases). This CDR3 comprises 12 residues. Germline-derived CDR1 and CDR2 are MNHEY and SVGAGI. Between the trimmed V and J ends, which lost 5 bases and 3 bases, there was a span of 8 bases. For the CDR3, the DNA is TGTGCCAGCAGTCCCCGGGGCTACGAGCAGTACTTC. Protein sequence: CASSPRGYEQYF.

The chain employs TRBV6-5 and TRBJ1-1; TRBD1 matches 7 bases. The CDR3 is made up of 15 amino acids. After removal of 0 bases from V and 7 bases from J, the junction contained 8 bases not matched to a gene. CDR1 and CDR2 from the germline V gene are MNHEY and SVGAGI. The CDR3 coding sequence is TGTGCCAGCAGTTACTCAAGACAGGGTTTTGTTGAAGCTTTCTTT. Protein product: CASSYSRQGFVEAFF.

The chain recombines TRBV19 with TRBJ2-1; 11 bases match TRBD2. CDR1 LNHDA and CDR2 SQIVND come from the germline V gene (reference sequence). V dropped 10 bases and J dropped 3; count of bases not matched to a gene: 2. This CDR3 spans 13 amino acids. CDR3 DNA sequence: TGTGCCACCGGGACTAGCGGCTACAATGAGCAGTTCTTC. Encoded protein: CATGTSGYNEQFF.

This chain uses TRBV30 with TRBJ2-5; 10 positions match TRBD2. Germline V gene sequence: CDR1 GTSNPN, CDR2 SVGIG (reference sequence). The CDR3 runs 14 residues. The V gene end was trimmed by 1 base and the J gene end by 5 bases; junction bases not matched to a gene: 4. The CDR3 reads CAWSASGSLETQYF. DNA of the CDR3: TGTGCCTGGAGTGCTAGCGGGAGCTTGGAGACCCAGTACTTC.

CDR3 nucleotide sequence: TGTGCCAGCAGCCCAGGGATCGTCACTGAAGCTTTCTTT. Protein sequence: CASSPGIVTEAFF. This sequence joins TRBV25-1 and TRBJ1-1; the D gene is possibly TRBD1 (5 bases). The CDR3 is 13 residues long. With 6 bases removed from V and 4 bases from J, the gap between germline ends came to 12 bases. CDR1 MGHDK and CDR2 SYGVNS come from the germline V gene.

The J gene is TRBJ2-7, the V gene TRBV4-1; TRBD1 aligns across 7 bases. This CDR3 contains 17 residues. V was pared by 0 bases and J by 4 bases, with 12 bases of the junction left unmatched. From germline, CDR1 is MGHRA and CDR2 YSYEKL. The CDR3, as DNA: TGCGCCAGCAGCCAAGATAGTAATAGGGGACAGATTTACGAGCAGTACTTC. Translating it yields CASSQDSNRGQIYEQYF.

CDR3 DNA sequence: TGTGCCAGCAGTTTATGGGTTCCTAGCGGGAGTTCAGATACGCAGTATTTT. It yields the protein CASSLWVPSGSSDTQYF. V usage is TRBV28 and J usage is TRBJ2-3, with TRBD2 matching 10 bases. Trimming cost V 0 bases and J 4 bases; bases outside gene matches: 7. The CDR3 is 17 residues long. Germline V CDR1 and CDR2: MDHEN, SYDVKM. The full variable domain, its missing parts supplied by reference TRBV28 and TRBJ2-3, is DVKVTQSSRYLVKRTGEKVFLECVQDMDHENMFWYRQDPGLGLRLIYFSYDVKMKEKGDIPEGYSVSREKKERFSLILESASTNQTSMYLCASSLWVPSGSSDTQYFGPGTRLTVL.

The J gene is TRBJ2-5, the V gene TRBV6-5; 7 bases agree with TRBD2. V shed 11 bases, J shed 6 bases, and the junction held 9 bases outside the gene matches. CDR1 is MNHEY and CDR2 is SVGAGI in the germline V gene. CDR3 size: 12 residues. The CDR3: CAAREGEKTQYF. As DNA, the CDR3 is TGTGCCGCGAGGGAGGGAGAGAAGACCCAGTACTTC.

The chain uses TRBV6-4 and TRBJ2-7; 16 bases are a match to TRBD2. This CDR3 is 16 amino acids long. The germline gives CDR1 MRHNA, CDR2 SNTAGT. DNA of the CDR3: TGTGCAACCGGGGCGGGACTAGCGGGAGGGCCGTACGAGCAGTACTTC. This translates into CATGAGLAGGPYEQYF.

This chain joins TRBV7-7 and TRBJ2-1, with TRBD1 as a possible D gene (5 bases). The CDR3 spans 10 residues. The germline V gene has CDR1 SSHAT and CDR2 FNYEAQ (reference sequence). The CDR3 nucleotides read TGTGCTACACAAACACGAAGGGGTTTCTTC. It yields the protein CATQTRRGFF.

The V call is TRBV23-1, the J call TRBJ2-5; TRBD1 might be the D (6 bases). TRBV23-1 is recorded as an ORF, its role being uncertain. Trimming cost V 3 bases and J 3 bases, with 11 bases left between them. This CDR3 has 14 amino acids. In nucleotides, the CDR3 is TGCGCCAGCAGTCACCAGGGGAAGGAAGAGACCCAGTACTTC. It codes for CASSHQGKEETQYF.

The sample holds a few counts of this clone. Written as DNA, the CDR3 is TGCAGCGTCCTAGGAGGGGCGAACACTGAAGCTTTCTTT. Translation: CSVLGGANTEAFF. The chain carries TRBV29-1 and TRBJ1-1, with D possibly TRBD1 on 5 matching bases. The germline gives CDR1 SQVTM, CDR2 ANQGSEA. The CDR3 extends over 13 amino acids. The V end was cut by 6 bases, the J end by 1 base, with 12 bases between.

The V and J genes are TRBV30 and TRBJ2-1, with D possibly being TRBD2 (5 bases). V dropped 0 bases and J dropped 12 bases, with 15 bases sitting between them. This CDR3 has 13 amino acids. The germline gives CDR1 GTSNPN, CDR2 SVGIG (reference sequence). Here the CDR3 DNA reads TGTGCCTGGAGTGTACTCGTTGAGGGCGGGCAGTTCTTC. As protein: CAWSVLVEGGQFF.

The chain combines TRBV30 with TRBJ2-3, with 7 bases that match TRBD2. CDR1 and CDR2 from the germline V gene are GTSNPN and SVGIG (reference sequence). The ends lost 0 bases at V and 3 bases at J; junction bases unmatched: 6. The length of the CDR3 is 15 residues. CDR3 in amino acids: CAWSVGLAETDTQYF. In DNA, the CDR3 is TGTGCCTGGAGTGTAGGCCTAGCGGAGACAGATACGCAGTATTTT.